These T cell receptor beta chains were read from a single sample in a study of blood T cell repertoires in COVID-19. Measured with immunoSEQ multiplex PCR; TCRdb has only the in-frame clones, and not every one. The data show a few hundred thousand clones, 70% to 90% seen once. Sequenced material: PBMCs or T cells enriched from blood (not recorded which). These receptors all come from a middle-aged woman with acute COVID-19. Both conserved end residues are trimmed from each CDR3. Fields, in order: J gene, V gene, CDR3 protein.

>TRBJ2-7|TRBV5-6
ASSLGTSGVSSYEQY
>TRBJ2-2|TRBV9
ASSSQLETGELF
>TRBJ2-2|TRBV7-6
ASGVGVSDTGELF
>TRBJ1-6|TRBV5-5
ASSFGTANSPLH
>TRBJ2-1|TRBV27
ASSLLWDRSYNEQF
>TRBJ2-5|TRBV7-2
ASSLQLAGGETQY
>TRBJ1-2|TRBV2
ASRQGRESYGYT
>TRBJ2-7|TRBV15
ATSRELAMSSYEQY
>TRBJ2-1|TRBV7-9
ASSPRGSISTNEQF
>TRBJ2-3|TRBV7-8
ASSSSTSGRADTQY
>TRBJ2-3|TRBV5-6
ASSDGPSGQY
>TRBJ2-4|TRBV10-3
AISSGTSGRAKNIQY
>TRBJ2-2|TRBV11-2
ASSLRPGTGKNTGELF
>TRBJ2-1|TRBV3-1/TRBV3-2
ASSRRTQGASYNEQF
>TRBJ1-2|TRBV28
ASSSAGGRGTLYGYT
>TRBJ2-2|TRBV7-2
ASSLVGSGGPTGELF
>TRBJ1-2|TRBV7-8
ASSAGQGYGYT
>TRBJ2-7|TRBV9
ASSASGDIYEQY
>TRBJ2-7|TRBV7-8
ASSFRDRGPYEQY
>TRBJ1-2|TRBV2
ASRKIKQGVTGYT
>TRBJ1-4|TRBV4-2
ASSPQGATNEKLF
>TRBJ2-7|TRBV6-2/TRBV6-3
ASSNPGGFSYEQY
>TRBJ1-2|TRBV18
ASSPLRQGDYGYT
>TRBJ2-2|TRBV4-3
ASSPNVGGRVKGTGELF
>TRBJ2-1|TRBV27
ASTESGSSNEQF
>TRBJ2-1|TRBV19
ASSSGTSGRRNEQF